This T cell receptor beta chain derives from a study of shared clonotypes between healthy human individuals. Notes on the study in general: Blood alone was sampled, and tissue repertoires likely differ.

Naive CD4+ cells were CD45RA-selected; the remaining cells were memory. Genomic DNA (from each subset) was split evenly across several immunoSEQ plates. Assay used: immunoSEQ multiplex PCR; TCRdb lists only in-frame clones, some missing. The table includes about 960,000 clones, 76% detected once. Notes on this clone: Its target is unknown.

The CDR3 contains 17 residues. Germline loops: CDR1 SGHRS, CDR2 YFSETQ. Trimming stripped 1 base from V and 0 bases from J, with 11 bases between. Sequencing was done on a sample of memory CD4+ T cells sorted from blood. Subset specified: CD45RA-negative fraction. The chain recombines TRBV5-1 with TRBJ2-6; D might be TRBD2 (5 bases). This sequence originates from a man between 18 and 35 years old in good health. The CDR3 bases are TGCGCCAGCAGCTTGCTAGCTGCAGACTCTGGGGCCAACGTCCTGACTTTC. This translates into CASSLLAADSGANVLTF.